One sample yielded the 20 T cell receptor beta chains listed below, sequenced in a study of cytomegalovirus exposure and HLA in healthy donors. The PCR had 60 Vbeta and 13 Jbeta primers. The assay was immunoSEQ multiplex PCR, and TCRdb's table has in-frame clones only and misses some. The data hold approximately 200,000 clones, with approximately 79% observed a single time. Material: PBMCs. The receptors derive from a girl aged 2-10 years in good health and CMV-seronegative.

This clone was picked up one time. The gene calls are TRBV30 and TRBJ2-2, with unresolved D. The germline V gene encodes CDR1 GTSNPN and CDR2 SVGIG (reference sequence). This CDR3 has 14 residues. V was pared by 8 bases and J by 0 bases, with 13 bases between. The CDR3 nucleotides read TGTGCCGAAATGGGCCCCTCGAACACCGGGGAGCTGTTTTTT. Translating it yields CAEMGPSNTGELFF.

The chain is built from TRBV2 and TRBJ1-1; 10 nucleotides line up with TRBD1. The germline V gene has CDR1 SNHLY and CDR2 FYNNEI. The CDR3 has 19 amino acids. V lost 7 bases, J lost 0 bases, and 17 bases stayed unmatched. The CDR3 nucleotides read TGTGCCAGCATCAGAAGCGTTAGGGACAGGGGCCCTTTGAACACTGAAGCTTTCTTT. As protein: CASIRSVRDRGPLNTEAFF.

The chain carries TRBV5-6 and TRBJ2-3; TRBD2 matches at 7 bases. V lost 0 bases to trimming and J lost 1 base; unmatched junction nucleotides: 5. The CDR3 length is 16 residues. CDR1 SGHDT and CDR2 YYEEEE come from the germline V gene. CDR3 protein: CASSLGGLVRTDTQYF. CDR3 sequence (DNA): TGTGCCAGCAGCTTGGGAGGACTAGTTCGCACAGATACGCAGTATTTT.

The rearrangement joins TRBV19 to TRBJ1-2; TRBD1 agrees at 7 bases. CDR1 is LNHDA and CDR2 is SQIVND in the germline V gene (reference sequence). This CDR3 region has 13 residues. After removal of 3 bases from V and 8 bases from J, the junction contained 6 bases not matched to a gene. This CDR3 is CASSIQGGEGYTF. The DNA of the CDR3 is TGTGCCAGTAGTATTCAGGGGGGCGAAGGCTACACCTTC.

The J gene is TRBJ2-2, the V gene TRBV6-1, with D perhaps TRBD1 (6 bases). Between the trimmed V and J ends, which lost 6 bases and 0 bases, there was a span of 11 bases. The CDR3 length is 15 residues. The germline V gene encodes CDR1 MNHNS and CDR2 SASEGT. The CDR3 nucleotides are TGTGCCAGCAGACCCGGGACAACGAACACCGGGGAGCTGTTTTTT. Amino acid sequence: CASRPGTTNTGELFF.

The chain uses TRBV29-1 and TRBJ2-5, with a weak D call TRBD1 (5 bases). TRBJ2-7 explains the end of the DNA better; the J call may be wrong. This CDR3 is 13 amino acids long. CDR1 SQVTM and CDR2 ANQGSEA come from the germline V gene. CDR3 protein: CSARPAGSYEQYF. The DNA of the CDR3 is TGCAGCGCCCGCCCCGCAGGGTCCTACGAGCAGTACTTC.

This chain joins TRBV5-6 and TRBJ1-1, with D perhaps TRBD1 (5 bases). The CDR3 is 14 amino acids. The V gene's germline CDR1 is SGHDT and CDR2 YYEEEE. With 2 bases removed from V and 0 bases from J, the gap between germline ends came to 8 bases. The CDR3 region is CASSLGHMNTEAFF. The CDR3 nucleotides are TGTGCCAGCAGCTTAGGACACATGAACACTGAAGCTTTCTTT. The entire variable domain, with the rest obtained from reference TRBV5-6 and TRBJ1-1, is as follows: DAGVTQSPTHLIKTRGQQVTLRCSPKSGHDTVSWYQQALGQGPQFIFQYYEEEERQRGNFPDRFSGHQFPNYSSELNVNALLLGDSALYLCASSLGHMNTEAFFGQGTRLTVV.

The chain recombines TRBV7-9 with TRBJ1-2; 8 bases are shared with TRBD1. CDR1 and CDR2 from the germline V gene are SEHNR and FQNEAQ (reference sequence). The CDR3 consists of 14 residues. V gave up 3 bases and J gave up 8 bases; unmatched junction bases: 8. CDR3 loop: CASSFTGQGRGYTF. For the CDR3, the DNA is TGTGCCAGCAGCTTCACCGGACAGGGTCGGGGCTACACCTTC.

The chain carries TRBV6-5 and TRBJ2-1; 10 bases map to TRBD2. Germline V gives CDR1 MNHEY, CDR2 SVGAGI. CDR3 size: 14 residues. CDR3 bases: TGTGCTTCCATAAAGCGGGGGGGTATGAATGAGCAGTTCTTC. Protein sequence: CASIKRGGMNEQFF.

This chain links TRBV19 with TRBJ2-1; the match to TRBD2 covers 7 bases. Germline loops: CDR1 LNHDA, CDR2 SQIVND (reference sequence). V lost 6 bases, J lost 4 bases, and 3 bases stayed unmatched. The CDR3 extends over 13 amino acids. In nucleotides, the CDR3 is TGTGCCAGTAGCATGGGAGGGTACAATGAGCAGTTCTTC. Translating it yields CASSMGGYNEQFF.

The genes are TRBV19 and TRBJ2-1, with 10 bases lining up with TRBD2. J lost 4 bases, V lost 6 bases, and 6 bases had no gene match. This CDR3 region has 15 residues. Looked up from germline, CDR1 is LNHDA and CDR2 is SQIVND (reference sequence). CDR3 bases: TGTGCCAGTAGCTGGACTAGCGGAACGTACAATGAGCAGTTCTTC. Its protein is CASSWTSGTYNEQFF.

The chain carries TRBV19 and TRBJ2-1, with TRBD2 identical over 7 bases. This CDR3 contains 14 residues. V lost 3 bases, J lost 5 bases, and 4 bases stayed unmatched. Germline assignment: CDR1 LNHDA and CDR2 SQIVND (reference sequence). The CDR3 bases are TGTGCCAGTAGTATGGGAGGGAGGAACAATGAGCAGTTCTTC. Translation: CASSMGGRNNEQFF.

This chain joins TRBV2 and TRBJ1-1; 9 nucleotides agree with TRBD1. The CDR3 is 14 amino acids. Trimming removed 6 bases from V and 3 bases from J; junction bases left unmatched: 5. Germline V gene sequence: CDR1 SNHLY, CDR2 FYNNEI. The CDR3 DNA is TGTGCCAGCAGAAGACAGGGGGTAGACACTGAAGCTTTCTTT. This sequence encodes CASRRQGVDTEAFF.

The chain recombines TRBV25-1 with TRBJ2-5, with TRBD1 matching over 7 bases. The DNA end is more similar to TRBJ2-7, so the J call may be wrong. CDR1 and CDR2 (germline): MGHDK, SYGVNS. This CDR3 comprises 13 residues. Here the CDR3 reads CASSWTGYYEQYF. Here the CDR3 DNA reads TGTGCCAGCAGCTGGACAGGCTACTACGAGCAGTACTTC.

V and J are TRBV5-1 and TRBJ2-1; TRBD2 aligns across 13 bases. Germline CDR1 is SGHRS and CDR2 is YFSETQ. J lost 6 bases, V lost 3 bases, and 12 bases had no gene match. CDR3 length equals 18 residues. This CDR3 reads CASSYTRLAGGGGNEQFF. Written as DNA, the CDR3 is TGCGCCAGCAGCTATACCCGACTAGCGGGGGGCGGGGGCAATGAGCAGTTCTTC.

This clone turned up a few times. The chain uses TRBV5-6 and TRBJ2-5; D unresolved. The germline V and J ends were trimmed by 0 bases and 4 bases, with 7 bases remaining between them. Germline CDR1 SGHDT, CDR2 YYEEEE. CDR3 length: 13 amino acids. CDR3 amino acids: CASSLDRGETQYF. In DNA form, the CDR3 reads TGTGCCAGCAGCTTGGATAGAGGAGAGACCCAGTACTTC.

The rearrangement uses TRBV5-1 and TRBJ2-3, with 9 bases identical to TRBD2. The germline CDR1 and CDR2 sequences are SGHRS and YFSETQ. This CDR3 has 17 amino acids. J lost 4 bases, V lost 0 bases, and 9 bases had no gene match. The CDR3 DNA reads TGCGCCAGCAGCTTGGGCGCCGGAGCGGGAGGAGCAGATACGCAGTATTTT. It is translated as CASSLGAGAGGADTQYF.

The chain uses TRBV6-5 and TRBJ1-1; D is possibly TRBD1 (6 bases). This CDR3 has 14 residues. Germline lookup yields CDR1 MNHEY and CDR2 SVGAGI. Trimming took off 8 bases at V and 2 bases at J, with 15 bases between the two ends. The CDR3 is CASSPDSFNTEAFF. The DNA of the CDR3 is TGTGCCAGCTCTCCGGACAGCTTTAACACTGAAGCTTTCTTT.

This clone was picked up a small number of times. The chain carries TRBV5-6 and TRBJ1-1; possible D gene TRBD1, 6 bases. The CDR3 has 15 residues. The germline V gene encodes CDR1 SGHDT and CDR2 YYEEEE. V was trimmed by 0 bases and J by 7 bases, leaving 16 bases between them. The DNA of the CDR3 is TGTGCCAGCAGCTTGGCCGGGGGGCGCAGGGTTGAAGCTTTCTTT. Its translation: CASSLAGGRRVEAFF. The variable domain in full, completed from reference TRBV5-6 and TRBJ1-1, reads DAGVTQSPTHLIKTRGQQVTLRCSPKSGHDTVSWYQQALGQGPQFIFQYYEEEERQRGNFPDRFSGHQFPNYSSELNVNALLLGDSALYLCASSLAGGRRVEAFFGQGTRLTVV.

This chain joins TRBV7-9 and TRBJ1-5; TRBD1 might be the D (5 bases). CDR1 and CDR2 (germline): SEHNR, FQNEAQ (reference sequence). The CDR3 length is 13 residues. V dropped 5 bases and J dropped 5 bases, with 10 bases sitting between them. CDR3 coding DNA: TGTGCCAGCAGCCCCACGGGGGATCAGCCCCAGCATTTT. Translated, it gives CASSPTGDQPQHF. Filled out from reference TRBV7-9 and TRBJ1-5, the complete variable domain reads DTGVSQNPRHKITKRGQNVTFRCDPISEHNRLYWYRQTLGQGPEFLTYFQNEAQLEKSRLLSDRFSAERPKGSFSTLEIQRTEQGDSAMYLCASSPTGDQPQHFGDGTRLSIL.